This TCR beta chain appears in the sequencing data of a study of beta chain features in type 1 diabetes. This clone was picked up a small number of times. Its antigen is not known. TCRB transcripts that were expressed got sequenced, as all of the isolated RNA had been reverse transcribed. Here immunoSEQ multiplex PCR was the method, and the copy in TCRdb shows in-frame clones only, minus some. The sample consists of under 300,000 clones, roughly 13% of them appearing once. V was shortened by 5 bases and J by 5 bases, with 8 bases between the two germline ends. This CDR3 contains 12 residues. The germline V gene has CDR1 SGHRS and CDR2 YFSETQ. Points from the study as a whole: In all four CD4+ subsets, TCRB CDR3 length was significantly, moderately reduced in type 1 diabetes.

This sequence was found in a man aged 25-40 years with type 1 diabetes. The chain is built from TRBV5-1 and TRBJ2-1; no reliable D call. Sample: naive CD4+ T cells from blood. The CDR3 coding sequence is TGCGCCAGCAGTTATACAGACAATGAGCAGTTCTTC. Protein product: CASSYTDNEQFF.